This T cell receptor (beta chain) was observed in a study of blood T cell repertoires in COVID-19. About the research overall: Both acute and convalescent COVID-19 samples were obtained from the United States, Italy and Spain.

This CDR3 spans 16 amino acids. Germline V gene lookup returns CDR1 SEHNR and CDR2 FQNEAQ (reference sequence). The trim removed 8 bases at V and 7 bases at J, leaving 19 bases unmatched. Ages ranged from about 18 to 89 years, with residence in 20 to 30 US areas. Membership in each cohort depended on participant-reported clinical history. As handled by the study authors: Using reference gene primer amplification, nucleated cell counts were estimated. Sequencing was performed with immunoSEQ multiplex PCR; in TCRdb, only in-frame clones are kept and a portion is missing. The V and J calls and clone size come from that table; D and trimming were worked out from the DNA. The top ten clones hold 0.95% to 1.5% of a sample with under 300,000 clones, 91% of them seen once.

This sequence was found in a human donor in a cohort exposed to, infected with or recovered from COVID-19 (not recorded which). The donor label of this sample is uncertain. The specimen sequenced was PBMCs or T cells enriched from blood (not recorded which). The chain joins TRBV7-9 to TRBJ1-1; the match to TRBD1 covers 7 bases. The CDR3 region is CASSRGNRGNRLEAFF. CDR3 bases: TGTGCCAGCTCCCGGGGGAACAGGGGCAACCGACTTGAAGCTTTCTTT. The full variable domain, in which reference TRBV7-9 and TRBJ1-1 provide the parts outside the CDR3, is DTGVSQNPRHKITKRGQNVTFRCDPISEHNRLYWYRQTLGQGPEFLTYFQNEAQLEKSRLLSDRFSAERPKGSFSTLEIQRTEQGDSAMYLCASSRGNRGNRLEAFFGQGTRLTVV.